This T cell receptor beta chain was documented in a study of T cells after yellow fever vaccination. For the study at large: SMART-Seq v4 Ultra Low Input handled preparation of low-cell-number fractions.

Each CDR3 protein gets one entry after TCRdb re-called the 5' RACE reads with MiXCR. The data hold 450,000 to 550,000 distinct CDR3 sequences, with 19% observed a single time. CDR1 and CDR2 from the germline V gene are MDHEN and SYDVKM. CDR3 length equals 15 residues. V gave up 5 bases and J gave up 5 bases; unmatched junction bases: 12. This clonotype was seen a few times. As yet, its antigen is unknown. Regarding the study as a whole: Most clones from primary vaccination resurfaced after the booster (around 97% CD4, approximately 87% CD8). Weaker overall was a secondary response that nonetheless peaked faster, on day 5 versus 15. Abundant contaminating clonotypes from the bulk population could appear in FACS-sorted repertoires.

Sequenced material: PBMCs, taken 15 days after the yellow fever booster vaccination. The sequence derives from a man under 40 who received the YFV17D yellow fever vaccine. This rearrangement joins TRBV28 to TRBJ2-7; 7 bases are shared with TRBD2. The CDR3 sequence: CASSLTSARFHEQYF. CDR3 sequence (DNA): TGTGCCAGCAGTCTAACTAGCGCGAGATTCCACGAGCAGTACTTC.